The text below deals with one T cell receptor beta chain. Its antigen has not been determined. The record has no base qualities; no much larger clone is one base away. RNA was extracted with the RNeasy kit and roughly 0.5 to 1 ug was reverse transcribed using random hexamers. The immunoSEQ multiplex PCR assay, which covers 54 Vbeta and 13 Jbeta segments, was used to amplify TCR beta CDR3 regions. PCR amplification bias was corrected by using a synthetic template baseline for primer optimization and computational correction. Turning to the authors' computational methods: Reads were annotated to V, D and J genes per IMGT and analyzed with immunoSEQ Analyzer, keeping only productive sequences. Clonality was computed as one minus Shannon entropy normalized by log2 of the number of productive unique sequences. For each patient and control, public and private clones were evaluated within the 100 most prevalent clones. Clones were defined as Susac-specific if absent from the healthy and MS cohorts, from over a thousand published viral clones and from other ImmuneACCESS disease sequences. In-frame beta chains were kept once TCRdb had trimmed the public reads at Q25 with fastp and called clones with MiXCR. Entries are consolidated by CDR3 protein sequence, retaining the most common genes and DNA. These V and J calls derive from TCRdb rather than the authors' analysis. A total of 110,000 or so distinct CDR3 sequences appear in this sample, less than 95% of them only once. Jointly, the top ten make up about 0.089% of the sample.

Trimming costs V 5 bases and J 2 bases, and their ends lie 10 bases apart. Per the germline V gene (reference sequence), MNHEY is the CDR1 and SMNVEV is the CDR2. Inclusive of the bounding cysteine and phenylalanine, the CDR3 is 14 residues long. The kept DNA is CDR3 alone, 42 bases in frame from the first base. This record comes from a study of CD8 T cells in Susac syndrome (dated by TCRdb to the late 2010s). Background for the entire study: Repertoire sequencing was used to test whether CD8+ T cell activation and differentiation in Susac syndrome was antigen driven. Study-wide findings and limitations: The TCR sequencing and HLA analysis was acknowledged to have included a relatively small number of individuals.

Peripheral blood CD8+ and CD4+ T cells from healthy donors, Susac syndrome patients and multiple sclerosis patients were profiled by high-throughput TCR beta sequencing. Healthy donors were included as age- and sex-matched controls. Bulk CD8+ and CD4+ T cells were purified magnetically by negative isolation, whereas CD8+ TEMRA cells were enriched by FACS. Blood was collected in EDTA tubes and processed within 24 hours, with PBMCs isolated through density gradient centrifugation. PBMCs destined for TCR sequencing were cryopreserved in liquid nitrogen and later thawed in a 37 °C water bath. Purity of sorted or isolated CD4+, CD8+ and CD8+ TEMRA cells was at least 90%.

This receptor chain uses TRBV27 and TRBJ1-5; D gene: possibly TRBD1, on 5 matching bases. This sequence originates from a human donor in good health. The specimen sequenced was CD4+ T cells from PBMCs. Here the CDR3 is given as CASSPRDGNQPQHF. The bases read TGTGCCAGCAGTCCCCGGGACGGCAATCAGCCCCAGCATTTT.